The source of this T cell receptor (beta chain) is a study of identical twins. Findings of the study overall: Twins' surplus sharing was weaker for beta out-of-frame sequences.

TCRdb processed the 5' RACE reads anew with MiXCR; each CDR3 protein has one entry. The data hold roughly 720,000 distinct CDR3 sequences, with around a sixth observed a single time. As concerns this clonotype: Antigen unknown.

V lost 0 bases to trimming and J lost 9 bases; unmatched junction nucleotides: 7. Germline V lookup: CDR1 DFQATT, CDR2 SNEGSKA (reference sequence). The CDR3 runs 13 residues. Separately, the same data were catalogued under a study of T cells expressing NK-cell markers. As that study records: Eight donors were sequenced, seven testing HCMV-seropositive and one testing seronegative.

V usage is TRBV20-1 and J usage is TRBJ2-7; the match to TRBD1 covers 8 bases. Sequenced material: PBMCs. The sequence was obtained from a woman younger than 35 in good health. CDR3 protein: CSARDRQGRVQYF. CDR3 sequence (DNA): TGCAGTGCTAGAGACAGACAGGGGCGAGTGCAGTACTTC.